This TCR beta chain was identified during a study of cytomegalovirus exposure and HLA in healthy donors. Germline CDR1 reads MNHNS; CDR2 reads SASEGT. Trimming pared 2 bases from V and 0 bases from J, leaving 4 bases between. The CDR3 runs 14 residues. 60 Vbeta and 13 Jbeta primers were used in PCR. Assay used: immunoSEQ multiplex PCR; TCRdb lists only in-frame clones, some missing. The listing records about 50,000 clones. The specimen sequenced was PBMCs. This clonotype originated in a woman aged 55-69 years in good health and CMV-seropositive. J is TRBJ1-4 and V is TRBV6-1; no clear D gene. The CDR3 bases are TGTGCCAGCAGTGAACAGACAACTAATGAAAAACTGTTTTTT. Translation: CASSEQTTNEKLFF.